The TCR beta chain under discussion was sequenced for a study of CD8 T cells in Susac syndrome. The CDR3 extends over 16 amino acids. The germline gives CDR1 SGHTA, CDR2 FQGNSA. J lost 4 bases, V lost 3 bases, and 5 bases had no gene match. RNA, at about 0.45 to 1 ug, was reverse transcribed with random hexamers. TCRdb independently ran MiXCR on the immunoSEQ multiplex PCR reads; one entry per CDR3 protein. The table shows 170,000 or so distinct CDR3 sequences, with approximately 93% occurring only once. It was negative isolation that provided the CD8+ and CD4+ T cells, whereas TEMRA cells were enriched by FACS. This clonotype appeared once.

Sequenced material: CD4+ T cells from PBMCs. This rearrangement joins TRBV7-2 to TRBJ2-1; 11 positions agree with TRBD2. This sequence originates from a human donor with multiple sclerosis. CDR3 sequence reads: CASSLTGTSGYNEQFF. The CDR3 nucleotides are TGTGCCAGCAGCTTGACCGGGACTAGCGGATACAATGAGCAGTTCTTC.